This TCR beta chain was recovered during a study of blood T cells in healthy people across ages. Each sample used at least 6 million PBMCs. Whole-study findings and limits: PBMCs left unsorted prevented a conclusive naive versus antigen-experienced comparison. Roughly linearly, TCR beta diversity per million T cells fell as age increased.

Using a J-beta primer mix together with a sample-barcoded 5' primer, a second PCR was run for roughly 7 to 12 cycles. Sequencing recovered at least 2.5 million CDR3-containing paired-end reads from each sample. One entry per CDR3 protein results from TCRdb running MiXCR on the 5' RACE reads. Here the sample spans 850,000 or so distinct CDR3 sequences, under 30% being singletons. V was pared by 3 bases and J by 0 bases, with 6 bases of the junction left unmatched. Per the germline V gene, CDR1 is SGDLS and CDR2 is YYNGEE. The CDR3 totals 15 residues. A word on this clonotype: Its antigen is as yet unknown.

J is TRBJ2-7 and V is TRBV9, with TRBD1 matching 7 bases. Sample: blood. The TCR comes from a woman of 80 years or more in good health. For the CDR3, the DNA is TGTGCCAGCAGCGCCCAGACAGGGAGCTCCTACGAGCAGTACTTC. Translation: CASSAQTGSSYEQYF.